This T cell receptor (beta chain) was sequenced during a study of identical twins. With 7 bases clipped from V and 13 bases from J, the junction kept 15 bases outside the gene matches. Germline-derived CDR1 and CDR2 are SGHVS and FQNEAQ. The CDR3 has 14 amino acids. TCRdb analysed the 5' RACE reads with MiXCR anew, one entry per CDR3 protein. Of 1.5 million to 2 million distinct CDR3 sequences listed, 25% to 35% are singletons. The table lists this clonotype with a count of one. This TCR derives from a newborn girl in good health. The sample comprised cord blood. V and J are TRBV7-8 and TRBJ2-1; TRBD2 agrees at 8 bases. This CDR3 reads CASTTRLARETQFF. The CDR3 coding sequence is TGTGCCAGCACCACCAGACTAGCGAGAGAGACCCAGTTCTTC.